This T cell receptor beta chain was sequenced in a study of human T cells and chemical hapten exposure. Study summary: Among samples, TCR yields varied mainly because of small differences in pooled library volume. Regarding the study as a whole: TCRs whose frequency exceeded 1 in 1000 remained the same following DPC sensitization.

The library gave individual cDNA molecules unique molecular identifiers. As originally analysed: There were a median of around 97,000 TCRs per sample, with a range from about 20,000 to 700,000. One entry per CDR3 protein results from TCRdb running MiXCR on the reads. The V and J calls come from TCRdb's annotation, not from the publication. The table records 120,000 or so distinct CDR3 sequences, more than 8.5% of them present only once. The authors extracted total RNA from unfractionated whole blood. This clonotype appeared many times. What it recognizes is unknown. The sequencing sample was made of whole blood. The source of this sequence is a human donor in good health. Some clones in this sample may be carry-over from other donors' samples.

Here the CDR3 reads CSASRGLVNYGYTF. The CDR3 DNA reads as TGCAGTGCTAGTAGGGGCCTGGTTAACTATGGCTACACCTTC. V usage is TRBV20-1 and J usage is TRBJ1-2; a possible D gene is TRBD1 (5 bases). CDR3 length: 14 amino acids. The germline CDR1 and CDR2 sequences are DFQATT and SNEGSKA (reference sequence). V dropped 3 bases and J dropped 1 base, with 12 bases sitting between them.